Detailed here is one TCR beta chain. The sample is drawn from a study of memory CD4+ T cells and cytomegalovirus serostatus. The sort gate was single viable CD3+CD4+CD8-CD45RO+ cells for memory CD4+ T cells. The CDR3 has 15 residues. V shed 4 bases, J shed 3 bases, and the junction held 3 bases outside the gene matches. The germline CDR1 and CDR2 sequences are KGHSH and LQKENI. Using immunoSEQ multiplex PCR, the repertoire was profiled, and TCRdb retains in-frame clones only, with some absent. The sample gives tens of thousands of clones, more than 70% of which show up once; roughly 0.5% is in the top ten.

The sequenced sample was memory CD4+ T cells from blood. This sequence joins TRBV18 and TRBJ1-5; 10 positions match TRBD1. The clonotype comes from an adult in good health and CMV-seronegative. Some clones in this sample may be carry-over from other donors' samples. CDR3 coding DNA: TGTGCCAGCTCACAGGACAGGGGGGACAATCAGCCCCAGCATTTT. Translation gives CASSQDRGDNQPQHF. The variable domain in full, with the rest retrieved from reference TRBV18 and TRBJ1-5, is NAGVMQNPRHLVRRRGQEARLRCSPMKGHSHVYWYRQLPEEGLKFMVYLQKENIIDESGMPKERFSAEFPKEGPSILRIQQVVRGDSAAYFCASSQDRGDNQPQHFGDGTRLSIL.